One and the same sample provided the 27 T cell receptor beta chains below, sequenced in a study of blood T cells in healthy people across ages. Combining a sample-barcoded 5' primer with a J-beta primer mix, a second PCR ran for roughly 6 to 11 cycles. MiXCR, applied by TCRdb to the 5' RACE reads, yields one record per CDR3 protein. This repertoire shows about 1.4 million distinct CDR3 sequences, 59% found once; its top ten account for 6.5% to 8.5%. The sequenced material came from blood. All receptors come from a man aged 18 to 30 in good health.

With respect to this clonotype: The junction differs from germline at one of its ends, possibly a read error. The chain combines TRBV6-2 or TRBV6-3 with TRBJ1-1; a possible D gene is TRBD1 (6 bases). The CDR3 runs 14 residues. Per germline, CDR1 MNHEY and CDR2 SVGEGT. The CDR3 DNA sequence: TGTGCCAACAGTTACCAGACAGGGAACACTGAAGCTTTCTTT. Translated: CANSYQTGNTEAFF.

The chain joins TRBV2 to TRBJ2-7; 9 bases agree with TRBD1. This CDR3 region has 16 residues. Losses at the gene ends were 5 bases for V and 1 base for J; bases not matched to a gene: 9. The germline CDR1 and CDR2 sequences are SNHLY and FYNNEI. CDR3 in DNA: TGTGCCAGCAGTCCAAGTCGCGGGACAGGGTCCTACGAGCAGTACTTC. It specifies CASSPSRGTGSYEQYF. Full variable domain (remainder filled in from reference TRBV2 and TRBJ2-7): EPEVTQTPSHQVTQMGQEVILRCVPISNHLYFYWYRQILGQKVEFLVSFYNNEISEKSEIFDDQFSVERPDGSNFTLKIRSTKLEDSAMYFCASSPSRGTGSYEQYFGPGTRLTVT.

Only one count was recorded for this clonotype. CDR3 nucleotides: TGTGCCAGCAGCACAAGGACAGGGGATCTGGATACGCAGTATTTT. Its protein product is CASSTRTGDLDTQYF. The V gene is TRBV7-2, the J gene TRBJ2-3; 9 positions match TRBD1. The CDR3 is made up of 15 amino acids. V was clipped by 5 bases and J by 6 bases; unmatched bases: 9. Germline V gene sequence: CDR1 SGHTA, CDR2 FQGNSA. The variable domain in full, completed from reference TRBV7-2 and TRBJ2-3, reads GAGVSQSPSNKVTEKGKDVELRCDPISGHTALYWYRQSLGQGLEFLIYFQGNSAPDKSGLPSDRFSAERTGGSVSTLTIQRTQQEDSAVYLCASSTRTGDLDTQYFGPGTRLTVL.

This clonotype was recorded only once. The rearrangement links TRBV7-9 to TRBJ2-1, with D maybe TRBD2 (6 bases). Germline V gene data show CDR1 as SEHNR and CDR2 as FQNEAQ (reference sequence). The CDR3 totals 17 residues. V dropped 6 bases and J dropped 0 bases, with 18 bases sitting between them. The CDR3 spells CASRYTPRGSSYNEQFF. Here the CDR3 DNA reads TGTGCCAGCAGATACACTCCCCGGGGGAGCTCCTACAATGAGCAGTTCTTC.

The rearrangement links TRBV6-2 or TRBV6-3 to TRBJ2-1; D gene uncertain. CDR3 length equals 13 residues. Per the germline V gene, CDR1 is MNHEY and CDR2 is SVGEGT. Trimming cost V 6 bases and J 7 bases, with 13 bases left between them. The CDR3 DNA follows: TGTGCCAGCAGGTACGGAGTTGCAAATGAGCAGTTCTTC. This gives the protein CASRYGVANEQFF.

The chain recombines TRBV11-2 with TRBJ1-4; D might be TRBD1 (5 bases). The V gene lost 5 bases and the J gene lost 10 bases, with 14 bases spanning the gap. This CDR3 region has 13 residues. Germline V gene sequence: CDR1 SGHAT, CDR2 FQNNGV. In DNA form, the CDR3 reads TGTGCCAGCAGCGCGCGGGGGTTAGGAAAACTGTTTTTT. This sequence encodes CASSARGLGKLFF.

The chain links TRBV18 to TRBJ2-7; TRBD2 matches 12 bases. The CDR3 loop spans 16 amino acids. From germline, CDR1 is KGHSH and CDR2 LQKENI. The V segment lost 2 bases and the J segment 0 bases; nucleotides outside the gene matches: 2. The chain's CDR3 is CASSPRTSGTSYEQYF. The DNA of the CDR3 is TGTGCCAGCTCACCAAGGACTAGCGGGACCTCCTACGAGCAGTACTTC. The complete variable domain, with remaining parts taken from reference TRBV18 and TRBJ2-7, reads NAGVMQNPRHLVRRRGQEARLRCSPMKGHSHVYWYRQLPEEGLKFMVYLQKENIIDESGMPKERFSAEFPKEGPSILRIQQVVRGDSAAYFCASSPRTSGTSYEQYFGPGTRLTVT.

The gene calls are TRBV20-1 and TRBJ1-2; 12 bases line up with TRBD1. The CDR3 consists of 16 residues. V dropped 6 bases and J dropped 0; count of bases not matched to a gene: 8. CDR1 DFQATT and CDR2 SNEGSKA come from the germline V gene (reference sequence). In DNA, the CDR3 is TGCAGTGCCCGGGCCGGGACAGGGGGCCCTAACTATGGCTACACCTTC. This encodes CSARAGTGGPNYGYTF.

The genes are TRBV29-1 and TRBJ2-7; D perhaps matches TRBD1 (5 bases). The CDR3 loop spans 13 amino acids. The ends were cut back, 6 bases at V and 3 bases at J, with 15 bases in the middle. CDR1 is SQVTM and CDR2 is ANQGSEA in the germline V gene. CDR3: CSVVYQGVYEQYF. CDR3 coding DNA: TGCAGCGTGGTGTATCAGGGTGTCTACGAGCAGTACTTC.

This clonotype was detected only a few times. This sequence joins TRBV4-3 and TRBJ2-7, with 8 bases lining up with TRBD1. The CDR3 loop spans 14 amino acids. CDR1 is LGHNA, CDR2 YSLEER, per germline. V gave up 3 bases and J gave up 5 bases; unmatched junction bases: 6. For the CDR3, the DNA is TGCGCCAGCAGCCACCCCGACAGGGGTAACGAGCAGTACTTC. It specifies CASSHPDRGNEQYF.

The chain has TRBV3-1 and TRBJ2-3, with TRBD1 identical over 8 bases. With 0 bases clipped from V and 6 bases from J, the junction kept 8 bases outside the gene matches. CDR3 size: 16 residues. The germline V gene encodes CDR1 LGHDT and CDR2 YNNKEL (reference sequence). For the CDR3, the DNA is TGTGCCAGCAGCCAAGATTGGACAGGGAGTTTGGATACGCAGTATTTT. The encoded protein is CASSQDWTGSLDTQYF.

V usage is TRBV29-1 and J usage is TRBJ2-3; maybe TRBD2 (6 bases). Germline V gene data show CDR1 as SQVTM and CDR2 as ANQGSEA. This CDR3 spans 14 amino acids. V lost 7 bases, J lost 0 bases, and 14 bases lay in between. CDR3 amino acids: CSGASRESTDTQYF. CDR3 bases: TGCAGCGGAGCGTCCCGGGAGAGCACAGATACGCAGTATTTT.

This clonotype was seen more than once but under ten times. V and J are TRBV6-6 and TRBJ1-2; D gene uncertain. Trimming stripped 2 bases from V and 6 bases from J, with 4 bases between. CDR1 and CDR2 from the germline V gene are MNHNY and SVGAGI (reference sequence). This CDR3 spans 11 amino acids. The CDR3 nucleotides read TGTGCCAGCAGTTACGGAAATGGCTACACCTTC. Translation gives CASSYGNGYTF.

This clonotype was observed a single time. This chain connects TRBV12-3 or TRBV12-4 to TRBJ2-6; D not resolved. The CDR3 runs to 16 residues. V lost 3 bases and J 2 bases, leaving 11 bases between the germline ends. CDR3 DNA sequence: TGTGCCAGCAGTTTGCCCGCCGGAACTGGGGCCAACGTCCTGACTTTC. The encoded protein is CASSLPAGTGANVLTF.

The CDR3 bases are TGTGCCACTAAAGGGGGCGAGTTGTACGAGCAGTACTTC. The encoded protein is CATKGGELYEQYF. This chain connects TRBV2 to TRBJ2-7, with 7 bases lining up with TRBD1. Trimming removed 10 bases from V and 4 bases from J; junction bases left unmatched: 10. This CDR3 has 13 amino acids. Looked up from germline, CDR1 is SNHLY and CDR2 is FYNNEI. The entire variable domain, with the rest obtained from reference TRBV2 and TRBJ2-7, is as follows: EPEVTQTPSHQVTQMGQEVILRCVPISNHLYFYWYRQILGQKVEFLVSFYNNEISEKSEIFDDQFSVERPDGSNFTLKIRSTKLEDSAMYFCATKGGELYEQYFGPGTRLTVT.

The chain combines TRBV7-2 with TRBJ2-3; 11 nucleotides agree with TRBD2. The CDR3 is made up of 15 amino acids. V shed 6 bases and J 3 bases; nucleotides not matched to a gene: 5. From germline, CDR1 is SGHTA and CDR2 FQGNSA. This CDR3 is CASRERLAGTDTQYF. CDR3 DNA: TGTGCCAGCAGAGAGCGACTAGCGGGAACAGATACGCAGTATTTT.

The chain carries TRBV19 and TRBJ2-7, with 7 bases that match TRBD2. Germline V gives CDR1 LNHDA, CDR2 SQIVND (reference sequence). This CDR3 is 12 amino acids long. J lost 4 bases, V lost 7 bases, and 4 bases had no gene match. The CDR3 here is CASMPGGYEQYF. CDR3 nucleotide sequence: TGTGCCAGTATGCCGGGAGGATACGAGCAGTACTTC.

V is TRBV14 and J is TRBJ2-5; the D gene is possibly TRBD2 (5 bases). The CDR3 covers 13 residues. In germline, CDR1 is SGHDN, CDR2 FVKESK. V lost 0 bases and J 11 bases, leaving 13 bases between the germline ends. CDR3 amino acids: CASSQDPIWEQYF. The DNA for the CDR3 is TGTGCCAGCAGCCAAGATCCTATCTGGGAGCAGTACTTC.

The sample holds a few counts of this clonotype. The chain couples TRBV7-6 to TRBJ2-7, with D possibly being TRBD2 (5 bases). Per the germline V gene, CDR1 is SGHVS and CDR2 is FNYEAQ. V was clipped by 7 bases and J by 0 bases, with 10 bases between them. The CDR3 extends over 13 amino acids. In nucleotides, the CDR3 is TGTGCCAGCACCTCGGGGAGCTCCTACGAGCAGTACTTC. Protein: CASTSGSSYEQYF.

This clonotype has a single count. This rearrangement joins TRBV24-1 to TRBJ2-2; D is possibly TRBD2 (6 bases). Looked up from germline, CDR1 is KGHDR and CDR2 is SFDVKD. The germline V and J ends were trimmed by 4 bases and 2 bases, with 13 bases remaining between them. The CDR3 sequence is 16 residues long. CDR3 coding DNA: TGTGCCACCAGTGAACCGGGACTGGTAAACACCGGGGAGCTGTTTTTT. This translates into CATSEPGLVNTGELFF.

The rearrangement joins TRBV29-1 to TRBJ1-1; 10 positions agree with TRBD1. J was trimmed by 1 base and V by 7 bases; bases with no gene match: 6. The CDR3 length is 14 residues. Germline V lookup: CDR1 SQVTM, CDR2 ANQGSEA. The CDR3 DNA reads TGCAGCGCTGACAGGGGGCCAACGAACACTGAAGCTTTCTTT. Its translation is CSADRGPTNTEAFF.

V usage is TRBV29-1 and J usage is TRBJ1-1, with TRBD1 identical over 7 bases. The J segment lost 3 bases and the V segment lost 3 bases, leaving 4 bases of the junction unmatched. The V gene's germline CDR1 is SQVTM and CDR2 ANQGSEA. The CDR3 extends over 13 amino acids. The CDR3, as DNA: TGCAGCGTTGATCCGACAGGGTACACTGAAGCTTTCTTT. As protein: CSVDPTGYTEAFF.

The chain employs TRBV3-1 and TRBJ2-6; 9 nucleotides line up with TRBD1. V trimming: 4 bases; J trimming: 2 bases; junction bases outside the gene matches: 9. Germline V lookup: CDR1 LGHDT, CDR2 YNNKEL (reference sequence). CDR3 length: 18 residues. The CDR3 sequence: CASSPPGQGNTGANVLTF. The CDR3 region has the DNA TGTGCCAGCAGCCCACCGGGACAGGGAAATACTGGGGCCAACGTCCTGACTTTC.

For the CDR3, the DNA is TGTGCCAGCAGCTTAATGCCTGGGGGCAATCAGCCCCAGCATTTT. It yields the protein CASSLMPGGNQPQHF. The V and J genes are TRBV7-2 and TRBJ1-5; D not certain. Between the trimmed V and J ends, which lost 2 bases and 2 bases, there was a span of 10 bases. This CDR3 has 15 amino acids. Per germline, CDR1 SGHTA and CDR2 FQGNSA.

The chain links TRBV7-9 to TRBJ2-5; D may be TRBD1 or TRBD2 (5 bases each). The CDR3 is 15 amino acids. Germline-derived CDR1 and CDR2 are SEHNR and FQNEAQ (reference sequence). V shed 4 bases and J shed 0 bases, with 12 bases lying between them. For the CDR3, the DNA is TGTGCCAGCAGCTCCCCCGGGACCAACCAAGAGACCCAGTACTTC. Its translation: CASSSPGTNQETQYF.

This chain joins TRBV10-2 and TRBJ2-3, with D perhaps TRBD1 (5 bases). V was clipped by 0 bases and J by 1 base, with 17 bases between them. The CDR3 is 18 amino acids. Germline CDR1 WSHSY, CDR2 SAAADI. As DNA, the CDR3 is TGCGCCAGCAGTGAGTCGTTTAGGGGTGTTTTAGGCACAGATACGCAGTATTTT. Translation gives CASSESFRGVLGTDTQYF.

This clonotype was observed a handful of times. The V and J genes are TRBV27 and TRBJ2-1; 8 bases map to TRBD2. From germline, CDR1 is MNHEY and CDR2 SMNVEV (reference sequence). The CDR3 length is 15 residues. Unmatched junction bases numbered 1, after V lost 3 bases and J lost 0 bases. CDR3 region: CASSFGRGSYNEQFF. The CDR3 coding sequence is TGTGCCAGCAGTTTCGGGAGGGGCTCCTACAATGAGCAGTTCTTC.